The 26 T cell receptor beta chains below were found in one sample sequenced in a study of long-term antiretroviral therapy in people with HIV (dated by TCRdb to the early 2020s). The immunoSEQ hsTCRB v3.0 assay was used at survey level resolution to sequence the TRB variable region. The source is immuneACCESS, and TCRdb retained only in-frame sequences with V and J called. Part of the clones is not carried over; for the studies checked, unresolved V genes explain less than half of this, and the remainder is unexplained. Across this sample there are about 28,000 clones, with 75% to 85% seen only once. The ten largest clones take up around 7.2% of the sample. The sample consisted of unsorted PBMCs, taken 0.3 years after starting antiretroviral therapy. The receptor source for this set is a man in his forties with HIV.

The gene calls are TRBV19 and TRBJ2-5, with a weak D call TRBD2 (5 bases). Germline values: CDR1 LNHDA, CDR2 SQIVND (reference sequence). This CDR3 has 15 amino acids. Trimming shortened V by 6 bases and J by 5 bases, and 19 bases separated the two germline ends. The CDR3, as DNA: TGTGCCAGTAGGCGTAATGGACTCCTGGGGGAGACCCAGTACTTC. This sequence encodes CASRRNGLLGETQYF.

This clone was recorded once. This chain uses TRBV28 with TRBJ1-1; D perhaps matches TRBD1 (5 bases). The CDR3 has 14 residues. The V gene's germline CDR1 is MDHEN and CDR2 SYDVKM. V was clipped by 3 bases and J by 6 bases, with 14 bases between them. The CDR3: CASSLNGQGPEAFF. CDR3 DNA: TGTGCCAGCAGTTTGAACGGCCAGGGTCCTGAAGCTTTCTTT. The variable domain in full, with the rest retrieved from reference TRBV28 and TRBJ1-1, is DVKVTQSSRYLVKRTGEKVFLECVQDMDHENMFWYRQDPGLGLRLIYFSYDVKMKEKGDIPEGYSVSREKKERFSLILESASTNQTSMYLCASSLNGQGPEAFFGQGTRLTVV.

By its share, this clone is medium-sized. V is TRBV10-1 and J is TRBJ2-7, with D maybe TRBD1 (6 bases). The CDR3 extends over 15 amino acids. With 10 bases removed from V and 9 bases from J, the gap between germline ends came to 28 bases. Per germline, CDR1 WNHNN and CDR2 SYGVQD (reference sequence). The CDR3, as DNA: TGCGCCATACCGGTCCAAGGCAGGGGAAGCGACGGGCAGTACTTC. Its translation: CAIPVQGRGSDGQYF.

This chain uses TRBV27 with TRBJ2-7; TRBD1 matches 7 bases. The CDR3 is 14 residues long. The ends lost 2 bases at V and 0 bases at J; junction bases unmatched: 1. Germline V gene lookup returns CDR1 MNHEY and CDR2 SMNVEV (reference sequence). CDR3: CASSLDRDSYEQYF. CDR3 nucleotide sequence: TGTGCCAGCAGTTTAGACAGGGACTCCTACGAGCAGTACTTC.

CDR3 amino acids: CASSQDGTGGQPQHF. The DNA of the CDR3 is TGTGCCAGCAGCCAAGACGGGACAGGGGGGCAGCCCCAGCATTTT. The genes are TRBV4-2 and TRBJ1-5; TRBD1 matches at 11 bases. Germline V CDR1 and CDR2: LGHNA, YNFKEQ. V dropped 0 bases and J dropped 7; count of bases not matched to a gene: 2. This CDR3 has 15 residues.

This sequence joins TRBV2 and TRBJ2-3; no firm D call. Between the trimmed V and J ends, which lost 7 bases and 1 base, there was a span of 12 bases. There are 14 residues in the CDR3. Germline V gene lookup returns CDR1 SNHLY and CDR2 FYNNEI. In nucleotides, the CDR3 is TGTGCCAGCATCATGACTCCGCGCACAGATACGCAGTATTTT. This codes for CASIMTPRTDTQYF.

The DNA for the CDR3 is TGTGCCAGCAGCCAAGTGGACAGGCTCTATGGCTACACCTTC. Its translation: CASSQVDRLYGYTF. The genes are TRBV4-2 and TRBJ1-2; 7 bases line up with TRBD1. From germline, CDR1 is LGHNA and CDR2 YNFKEQ. J lost 4 bases, V lost 1 base, and 3 bases had no gene match. This CDR3 has 14 amino acids.

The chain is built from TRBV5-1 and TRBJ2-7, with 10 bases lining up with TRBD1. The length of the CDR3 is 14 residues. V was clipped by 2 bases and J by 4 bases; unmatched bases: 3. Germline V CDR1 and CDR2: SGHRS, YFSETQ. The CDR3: CASSFAGQGYEQYF. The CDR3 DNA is TGCGCCAGCAGCTTTGCGGGACAGGGGTACGAGCAGTACTTC.

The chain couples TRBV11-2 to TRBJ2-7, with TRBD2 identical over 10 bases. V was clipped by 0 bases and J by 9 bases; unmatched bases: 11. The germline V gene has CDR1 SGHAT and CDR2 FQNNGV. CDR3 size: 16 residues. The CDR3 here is CASSLERLAGPYRQYF. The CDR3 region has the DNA TGTGCCAGCAGCTTAGAAAGACTAGCGGGTCCGTACCGGCAGTACTTC.

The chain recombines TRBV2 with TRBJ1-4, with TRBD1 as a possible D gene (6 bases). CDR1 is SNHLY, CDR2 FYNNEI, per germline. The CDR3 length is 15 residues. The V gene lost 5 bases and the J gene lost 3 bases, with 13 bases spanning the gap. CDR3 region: CASSLNRAPNEKLFF. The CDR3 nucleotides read TGTGCCAGCAGTCTAAACAGGGCCCCTAATGAAAAACTGTTTTTT.

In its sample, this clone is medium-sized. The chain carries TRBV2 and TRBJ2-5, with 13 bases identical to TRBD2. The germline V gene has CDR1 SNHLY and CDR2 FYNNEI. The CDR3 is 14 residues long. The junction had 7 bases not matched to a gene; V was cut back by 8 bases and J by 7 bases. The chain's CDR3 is CASDGTSGEGTQYF. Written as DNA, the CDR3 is TGTGCCAGCGATGGGACTAGCGGGGAGGGGACCCAGTACTTC.

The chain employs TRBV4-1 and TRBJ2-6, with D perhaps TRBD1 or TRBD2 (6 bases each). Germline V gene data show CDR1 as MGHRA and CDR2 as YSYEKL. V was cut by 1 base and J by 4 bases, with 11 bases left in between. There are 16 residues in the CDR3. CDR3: CASSQVGGSGANVLTF. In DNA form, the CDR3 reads TGCGCCAGCAGCCAAGTGGGGGGCTCCGGGGCCAACGTCCTGACTTTC.

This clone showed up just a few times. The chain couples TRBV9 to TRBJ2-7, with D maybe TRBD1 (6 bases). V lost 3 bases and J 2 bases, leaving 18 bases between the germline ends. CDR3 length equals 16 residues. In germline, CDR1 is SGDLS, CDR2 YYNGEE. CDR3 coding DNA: TGTGCCAGCAGCGGGCTAGGGACACGATCCCCCTACGAGCAGTACTTC. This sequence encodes CASSGLGTRSPYEQYF.

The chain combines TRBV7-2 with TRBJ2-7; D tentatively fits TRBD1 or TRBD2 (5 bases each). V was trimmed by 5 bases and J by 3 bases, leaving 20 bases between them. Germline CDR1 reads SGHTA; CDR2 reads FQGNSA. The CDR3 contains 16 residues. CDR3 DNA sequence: TGTGCCAGCAGCACTTACCAAGTGGGACGGAACTACGAGCAGTACTTC. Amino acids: CASSTYQVGRNYEQYF.

The CDR3 DNA is TGTGCCAGTAAAGGGACAGGGGGTCTTAACTATGGCTACACCTTC. The encoded protein is CASKGTGGLNYGYTF. The V and J genes are TRBV19 and TRBJ1-2; 11 bases line up with TRBD1. Germline lookup yields CDR1 LNHDA and CDR2 SQIVND (reference sequence). With V trimmed by 7 bases and J by 1 base, 5 bases remained unmatched. This CDR3 has 15 amino acids.

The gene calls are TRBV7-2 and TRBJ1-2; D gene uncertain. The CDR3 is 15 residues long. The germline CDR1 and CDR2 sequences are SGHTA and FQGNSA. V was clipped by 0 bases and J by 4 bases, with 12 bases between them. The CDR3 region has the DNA TGTGCCAGCAGCTTAGCGCGGCGGCGGAGCTATGGCTACACCTTC. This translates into CASSLARRRSYGYTF. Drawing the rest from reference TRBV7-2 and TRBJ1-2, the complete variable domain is GAGVSQSPSNKVTEKGKDVELRCDPISGHTALYWYRQSLGQGLEFLIYFQGNSAPDKSGLPSDRFSAERTGGSVSTLTIQRTQQEDSAVYLCASSLARRRSYGYTFGSGTRLTVV.

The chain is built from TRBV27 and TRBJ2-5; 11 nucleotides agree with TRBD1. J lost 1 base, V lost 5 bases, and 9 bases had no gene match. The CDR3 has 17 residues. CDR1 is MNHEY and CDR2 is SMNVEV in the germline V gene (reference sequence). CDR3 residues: CASSTPRDRGTQETQYF. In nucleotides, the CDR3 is TGTGCCAGCAGTACTCCCCGGGACAGGGGGACCCAAGAGACCCAGTACTTC.

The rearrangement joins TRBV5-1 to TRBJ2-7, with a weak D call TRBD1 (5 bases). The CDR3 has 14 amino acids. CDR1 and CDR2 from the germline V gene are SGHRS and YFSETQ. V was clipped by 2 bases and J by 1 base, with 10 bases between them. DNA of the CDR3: TGCGCCAGCAGCTTCGACAGAATATCCTACGAGCAGTACTTC. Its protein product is CASSFDRISYEQYF. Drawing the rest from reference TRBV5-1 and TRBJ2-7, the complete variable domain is KAGVTQTPRYLIKTRGQQVTLSCSPISGHRSVSWYQQTPGQGLQFLFEYFSETQRNKGNFPGRFSGRQFSNSRSEMNVSTLELGDSALYLCASSFDRISYEQYFGPGTRLTVT.

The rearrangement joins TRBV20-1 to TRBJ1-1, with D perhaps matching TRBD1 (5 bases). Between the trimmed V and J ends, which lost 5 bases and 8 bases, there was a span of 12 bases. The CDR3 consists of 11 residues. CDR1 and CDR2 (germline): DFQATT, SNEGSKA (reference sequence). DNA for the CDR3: TGCAGTGCTGTACGAGGGGAAGAAGCTTTCTTT. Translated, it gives CSAVRGEEAFF.

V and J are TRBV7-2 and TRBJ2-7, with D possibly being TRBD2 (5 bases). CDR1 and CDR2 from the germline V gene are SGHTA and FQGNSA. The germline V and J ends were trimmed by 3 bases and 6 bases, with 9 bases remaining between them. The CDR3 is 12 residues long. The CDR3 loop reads CASSFLGVEQYF. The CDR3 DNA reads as TGTGCCAGCAGCTTCCTCGGGGTCGAGCAGTACTTC.

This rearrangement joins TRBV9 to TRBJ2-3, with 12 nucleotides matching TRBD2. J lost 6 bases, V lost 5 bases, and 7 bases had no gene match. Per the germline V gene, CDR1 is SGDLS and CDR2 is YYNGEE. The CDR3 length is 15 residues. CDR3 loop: CASSPSGGAWDTQYF. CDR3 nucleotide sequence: TGTGCCAGCAGTCCTAGCGGGGGGGCCTGGGATACGCAGTATTTT.

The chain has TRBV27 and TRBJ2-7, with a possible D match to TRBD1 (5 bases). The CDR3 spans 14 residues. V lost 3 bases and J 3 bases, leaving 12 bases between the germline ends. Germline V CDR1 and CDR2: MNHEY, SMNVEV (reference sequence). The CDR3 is CASSFRQTFYEQYF. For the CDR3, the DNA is TGTGCCAGCAGTTTTAGACAGACCTTCTACGAGCAGTACTTC.

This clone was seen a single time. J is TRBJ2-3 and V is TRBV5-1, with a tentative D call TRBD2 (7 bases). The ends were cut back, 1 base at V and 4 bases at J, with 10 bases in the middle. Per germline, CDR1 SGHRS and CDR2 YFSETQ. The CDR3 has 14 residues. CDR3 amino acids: CASSLRGGPDTQYF. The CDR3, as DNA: TGCGCCAGCAGCTTGAGGGGGGGCCCAGATACGCAGTATTTT.

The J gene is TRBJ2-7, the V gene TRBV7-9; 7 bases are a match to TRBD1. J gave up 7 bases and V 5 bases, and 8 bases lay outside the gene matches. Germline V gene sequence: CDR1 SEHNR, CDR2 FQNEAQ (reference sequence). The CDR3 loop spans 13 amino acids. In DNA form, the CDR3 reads TGTGCCAGCAGCCCGAAGGGGGCGAAAGAGCAGTACTTC. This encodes CASSPKGAKEQYF.

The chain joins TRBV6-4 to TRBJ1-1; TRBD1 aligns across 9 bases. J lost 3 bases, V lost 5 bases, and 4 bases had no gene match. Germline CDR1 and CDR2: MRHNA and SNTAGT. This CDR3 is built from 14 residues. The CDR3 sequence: CASSYRTGDTEAFF. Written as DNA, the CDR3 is TGTGCCAGCAGTTATCGGACAGGGGACACTGAAGCTTTCTTT.

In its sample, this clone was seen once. Here the CDR3 reads CASSQLGRGRPNTGELFF. The CDR3 region has the DNA TGTGCCAGCAGCCAGTTGGGGAGGGGGCGTCCGAACACCGGGGAGCTGTTTTTT. This chain connects TRBV4-2 to TRBJ2-2, with D perhaps assigned TRBD1 or TRBD2 (7 bases each). CDR3 length: 18 residues. Germline CDR1 is LGHNA and CDR2 is YNFKEQ. Trimming left V 3 bases short and J 0 bases short, with 17 bases between.